The T cell receptor beta chain described here comes from a study of shared clonotypes between healthy human individuals. Some clones are missing from TCRdb's copy, which holds only in-frame ones; the method was immunoSEQ multiplex PCR. In the table there are 1,500,000 or so clones, 96% of which are singletons. Trimming took 6 bases from V and 3 from J, leaving 12 bases between them. CDR3 length: 14 amino acids. CDR1 MDHEN and CDR2 SYDVKM come from the germline V gene. The split of CD4+ cells yielded CD45RA+ naive and CD45RA-negative memory subsets. The V call is TRBV28, the J call TRBJ1-5; a possible D gene is TRBD1 (6 bases). Sequenced: naive CD4+ T cells sorted from blood. Regarding subset: CD45RA+ positively selected. The clonotype originates from a man under 40 in good health. The CDR3 reads CASSHQGFNQPQHF. The CDR3 DNA follows: TGTGCCAGCAGCCACCAGGGGTTCAATCAGCCCCAGCATTTT.